These 28 T cell receptor beta chains were sequenced from one sample in a study of cytomegalovirus exposure and HLA in healthy donors. PCR used 60 Vbeta primers and 13 Jbeta primers. Sequenced by immunoSEQ multiplex PCR; TCRdb stores in-frame clones only, minus some. The profile shows roughly 150,000 clones, 80% of them singletons. The sequenced sample was PBMCs. The receptors were sampled from a woman in her 40s in good health and CMV-seronegative.

This chain joins TRBV28 and TRBJ2-5, with D possibly matching TRBD2 (5 bases). Germline CDR1 reads MDHEN; CDR2 reads SYDVKM. V gave up 6 bases and J gave up 1 base, with 9 bases separating them. The CDR3 runs to 13 residues. This CDR3 reads CASRSGTQETQYF. CDR3 coding DNA: TGTGCCAGCAGAAGCGGAACCCAAGAGACCCAGTACTTC.

The chain links TRBV15 to TRBJ1-1, with a tentative D call TRBD1 (6 bases). V dropped 8 bases and J dropped 1 base, with 11 bases sitting between them. The CDR3 spans 13 residues. Germline values: CDR1 LNHNV, CDR2 YYDKDF (reference sequence). The CDR3 loop reads CATAWTANTEAFF. DNA for the CDR3: TGTGCCACCGCTTGGACAGCGAACACTGAAGCTTTCTTT.

Comments on this clone: The sample has other DNA sequences that encode this CDR3 too. The chain links TRBV7-9 to TRBJ2-7; D may be TRBD2 (6 bases). The CDR3 is made up of 12 amino acids. The ends were cut back, 2 bases at V and 4 bases at J, with 6 bases in the middle. In germline, CDR1 is SEHNR, CDR2 FQNEAQ (reference sequence). The CDR3 spells CASSLSGYEQYF. CDR3 bases: TGTGCCAGCAGCTTAAGCGGGTACGAGCAGTACTTC. Full variable domain (remainder filled in from reference TRBV7-9 and TRBJ2-7): DTGVSQNPRHKITKRGQNVTFRCDPISEHNRLYWYRQTLGQGPEFLTYFQNEAQLEKSRLLSDRFSAERPKGSFSTLEIQRTEQGDSAMYLCASSLSGYEQYFGPGTRLTVT.

J is TRBJ1-5 and V is TRBV7-9; D is unclear. The V and J ends lost 5 bases and 15 bases respectively, with 20 bases between them. The CDR3 contains 13 residues. Germline V gene data show CDR1 as SEHNR and CDR2 as FQNEAQ (reference sequence). CDR3 in amino acids: CASSHSDQVHLHF. The CDR3 DNA sequence: TGTGCCAGCAGCCACTCCGATCAGGTTCATTTGCATTTT.

CDR3 residues: CASSFRVDQPQHF. DNA of the CDR3: TGTGCCAGCAGTTTCAGGGTAGATCAGCCCCAGCATTTT. This chain joins TRBV6-5 and TRBJ1-5; D might be TRBD1 (5 bases). From germline, CDR1 is MNHEY and CDR2 SVGAGI. The germline V and J ends were trimmed by 4 bases and 5 bases, with 9 bases remaining between them. The CDR3 runs to 13 residues.

This clone was detected a few times. The V call is TRBV2, the J call TRBJ1-1; 10 bases are a match to TRBD1. Looked up from germline, CDR1 is SNHLY and CDR2 is FYNNEI. This CDR3 contains 14 residues. Losses at the gene ends were 6 bases for V and 5 bases for J; bases not matched to a gene: 6. CDR3: CASSLGQGWTEAFF. Here the CDR3 DNA reads TGTGCCAGCAGCCTGGGACAGGGGTGGACTGAAGCTTTCTTT.

J is TRBJ2-4 and V is TRBV27; TRBD1 might be the D (5 bases). CDR1 is MNHEY, CDR2 SMNVEV, per germline (reference sequence). The V gene lost 0 bases and the J gene lost 1 base, with 10 bases spanning the gap. This CDR3 spans 16 amino acids. The CDR3 protein is CASSLSAGWAKNIQYF. CDR3 bases: TGTGCCAGCAGTTTATCGGCAGGGTGGGCCAAAAACATTCAGTACTTC.

The J gene is TRBJ2-1, the V gene TRBV5-6; TRBD2 is a possible D gene (6 bases). Germline V CDR1 and CDR2: SGHDT, YYEEEE. This CDR3 spans 16 amino acids. V was cut by 3 bases and J by 2 bases, with 15 bases left in between. The CDR3 DNA reads TGTGCCAGCAGCTACCCCCCGGGAGTGGCCTACAATGAGCAGTTCTTC. Translating gives CASSYPPGVAYNEQFF.

This chain links TRBV11-2 with TRBJ1-2; 8 nucleotides line up with TRBD1. Germline CDR1 and CDR2: SGHAT and FQNNGV. The length of the CDR3 is 16 residues. The V and J ends lost 2 bases and 4 bases, in that order; junction bases with no gene match: 9. The CDR3 DNA sequence: TGTGCCAGCAGCTTAAATCCGCAGGGGGCCATCTATGGCTACACCTTC. Amino acids: CASSLNPQGAIYGYTF.

This sequence joins TRBV2 and TRBJ2-1; 8 positions match TRBD2. The CDR3 is made up of 14 amino acids. J was trimmed by 6 bases and V by 7 bases; bases with no gene match: 8. Germline V gene data show CDR1 as SNHLY and CDR2 as FYNNEI. This chain's CDR3 is CASIREGISNEQFF. In DNA, the CDR3 is TGTGCCAGCATTCGGGAGGGAATAAGCAATGAGCAGTTCTTC. Full variable domain (remainder filled in from reference TRBV2 and TRBJ2-1): EPEVTQTPSHQVTQMGQEVILRCVPISNHLYFYWYRQILGQKVEFLVSFYNNEISEKSEIFDDQFSVERPDGSNFTLKIRSTKLEDSAMYFCASIREGISNEQFFGPGTRLTVL.

The rearrangement uses TRBV9 and TRBJ2-2; D call uncertain. Per the germline V gene, CDR1 is SGDLS and CDR2 is YYNGEE. V was trimmed by 0 bases and J by 8 bases, leaving 8 bases between them. The CDR3 totals 13 residues. The CDR3 here is CASSVDPQGELFF. CDR3 DNA sequence: TGTGCCAGCAGCGTAGATCCTCAGGGGGAGCTGTTTTTT.

The chain recombines TRBV27 with TRBJ1-6; possible D gene TRBD1, 5 bases. The CDR3 has 14 amino acids. With 6 bases removed from V and 13 bases from J, the gap between germline ends came to 19 bases. Germline V gene data show CDR1 as MNHEY and CDR2 as SMNVEV (reference sequence). DNA for the CDR3: TGTGCCAGCAGACCTGGGGGGGGAACATCGCCCCTCCACTTT. Its protein is CASRPGGGTSPLHF.

For this clone: A read error may produce the germline difference seen at one junction end. This chain connects TRBV9 to TRBJ2-4; D unresolved. Germline lookup yields CDR1 SGDLS and CDR2 YYNGEE. The CDR3 is made up of 17 amino acids. The CDR3 reads CASSPSQKFSLENSQYF. The CDR3 DNA reads as TGTGCCAGCAGCCCAAGTCAGAAGTTTTCCCTGGAAAACAGTCAGTACTTC. Using reference TRBV9 and TRBJ2-4 for the parts outside the CDR3, the full variable domain is DSGVTQTPKHLITATGQRVTLRCSPRSGDLSVYWYQQSLDQGLQFLIQYYNGEERAKGNILERFSAQQFPDLHSELNLSSLELGDSALYFCASSPSQKFSLENSQYFGAGTRLSVL.

This clone was seen once. V and J are TRBV6-4 and TRBJ1-2; the match to TRBD1 covers 7 bases. CDR1 and CDR2 (germline): MRHNA, SNTAGT. With 6 bases clipped from V and 4 bases from J, the junction kept 5 bases outside the gene matches. CDR3 length: 13 residues. The CDR3 reads CASRGTASYGYTF. The CDR3 DNA sequence: TGTGCCAGCAGGGGGACAGCGAGCTATGGCTACACCTTC.

The chain links TRBV6-5 to TRBJ2-7; D gene ambiguous. CDR1 MNHEY and CDR2 SVGAGI come from the germline V gene. Deletions cut 8 bases from V and 1 base from J, with 15 bases between. This CDR3 spans 14 amino acids. CDR3: CASASEPLSYEQYF. The CDR3 coding sequence is TGTGCCAGCGCGTCGGAGCCTTTATCCTACGAGCAGTACTTC.

This clone was recorded a few times. The rearrangement uses TRBV11-3 and TRBJ1-2; the match to TRBD1 covers 7 bases. V dropped 5 bases and J dropped 4; count of bases not matched to a gene: 7. The CDR3 totals 14 residues. Germline V CDR1 and CDR2: SGHNT, YENEEA. The DNA of the CDR3 is TGTGCCAGCAGCCTGGGGGGACAGAGCTATGGCTACACCTTC. It specifies CASSLGGQSYGYTF.

V usage is TRBV7-6 and J usage is TRBJ2-1; D unclear. The CDR3 is 13 amino acids. Germline-derived CDR1 and CDR2 are SGHVS and FNYEAQ. V lost 2 bases and J 8 bases, leaving 10 bases between the germline ends. CDR3 amino acids: CASSLNSLYEQFF. The CDR3 coding sequence is TGTGCCAGCAGCTTAAACAGTTTGTATGAGCAGTTCTTC.

The rearrangement links TRBV2 to TRBJ2-1, with 11 bases fitting TRBD2. The germline CDR1 and CDR2 sequences are SNHLY and FYNNEI. Trimming took 6 bases from V and 9 from J; bases not matched to a gene: 7. This CDR3 has 14 residues. In DNA, the CDR3 is TGTGCCAGCAGGCAGGGACTAGCGGCTTCTGAGCAGTTCTTC. Amino acids: CASRQGLAASEQFF.

V usage is TRBV11-2 and J usage is TRBJ2-1; 7 bases fit TRBD2. Germline-derived CDR1 and CDR2 are SGHAT and FQNNGV. The CDR3 covers 15 residues. The junction had 8 bases not matched to a gene; V was cut back by 5 bases and J by 4 bases. The CDR3 bases are TGTGCCAGCAGCCCCCGACTAGCAGATTACAATGAGCAGTTCTTC. This translates into CASSPRLADYNEQFF.

This clone has a single count. V usage is TRBV5-5 and J usage is TRBJ2-3, with TRBD1 identical over 7 bases. J lost 2 bases, V lost 0 bases, and 3 bases had no gene match. Per germline, CDR1 SGHKS and CDR2 YYEKEE (reference sequence). This CDR3 contains 15 residues. The CDR3 sequence: CASSLGDRYTDTQYF. In DNA, the CDR3 is TGTGCCAGCAGCTTGGGGGACAGATACACAGATACGCAGTATTTT.

The rearrangement uses TRBV4-3 and TRBJ2-5; unclear D gene. With the DNA end fitting TRBJ2-7 better, the J assignment may be wrong. This CDR3 region has 15 residues. Germline CDR1 is LGHNA and CDR2 is YSLEER. For the CDR3, the DNA is TGCGCCAGCAGCCAAGATGTGGGTAGCAGTCACGAGCAGTACTTC. Translated: CASSQDVGSSHEQYF.

V gene TRBV9 combines with J gene TRBJ1-6, with 8 bases that match TRBD1. V trimming: 3 bases; J trimming: 6 bases; junction bases outside the gene matches: 5. This CDR3 contains 15 residues. CDR1 and CDR2 from the germline V gene are SGDLS and YYNGEE. CDR3 in amino acids: CASSARQGINSPLHF. The CDR3 nucleotides are TGTGCCAGCAGCGCTAGACAGGGGATTAATTCACCCCTCCACTTT.

This clone has just a few counts. This chain uses TRBV29-1 with TRBJ1-2, with TRBD1 as a possible D gene (5 bases). This CDR3 is 14 amino acids long. Looked up from germline, CDR1 is SQVTM and CDR2 is ANQGSEA. V lost 0 bases, J lost 8 bases, and 16 bases lay in between. CDR3 sequence: CSVEDREVSGGYTF. The DNA for the CDR3 is TGCAGCGTTGAAGATCGGGAGGTCTCAGGGGGCTACACCTTC.

In DNA, the CDR3 is TGTGCCAGCAGTTTATACAGGGGGCTTTTTGGCTACACCTTC. Translation: CASSLYRGLFGYTF. V and J are TRBV28 and TRBJ1-2; 9 nucleotides match TRBD1. Germline V gene data show CDR1 as MDHEN and CDR2 as SYDVKM. V trimming: 1 base; J trimming: 7 bases; junction bases outside the gene matches: 4. The length of the CDR3 is 14 residues.

The chain employs TRBV5-4 and TRBJ2-5; D unclear. CDR1 is SGHNT and CDR2 is YYREEE in the germline V gene (reference sequence). Trimming pared 3 bases from V and 0 bases from J, leaving 9 bases between. The CDR3 runs 14 residues. In nucleotides, the CDR3 is TGTGCCAGCAGCTCTACAGAGTACCAAGAGACCCAGTACTTC. Residues: CASSSTEYQETQYF.

The sample holds one count of this clone. The CDR3 spells CASSPRGGTGQGIYEQYF. The CDR3 DNA follows: TGTGCCAGCAGCCCAAGAGGGGGGACGGGACAGGGGATCTACGAGCAGTACTTC. The rearrangement joins TRBV9 to TRBJ2-7, with TRBD1 matching over 10 bases. V lost 4 bases and J lost 3; bases outside the gene matches: 16. Germline CDR1 SGDLS, CDR2 YYNGEE. This CDR3 spans 18 amino acids.

This chain joins TRBV28 and TRBJ2-3; 12 bases match TRBD2. The junction had 11 bases not matched to a gene; V was cut back by 2 bases and J by 5 bases. Germline V gene lookup returns CDR1 MDHEN and CDR2 SYDVKM. The CDR3 has 18 amino acids. The CDR3 nucleotides read TGTGCCAGCAGTTTACTTAGACTAGCGGGAGATCTCCAAGATACGCAGTATTTT. Translating gives CASSLLRLAGDLQDTQYF.

This chain joins TRBV18 and TRBJ2-1; possible D gene TRBD2, 5 bases. The V end lost 1 base, the J end lost 10 bases, and 14 bases lay between the germline ends. CDR3 length: 14 amino acids. Germline loops: CDR1 KGHSH, CDR2 LQKENI. CDR3 loop: CASSPQLPPGEQFF. The CDR3 coding sequence is TGTGCCAGCTCACCACAGCTACCGCCGGGGGAGCAGTTCTTC. The full variable domain, in which reference TRBV18 and TRBJ2-1 provide the parts outside the CDR3, is NAGVMQNPRHLVRRRGQEARLRCSPMKGHSHVYWYRQLPEEGLKFMVYLQKENIIDESGMPKERFSAEFPKEGPSILRIQQVVRGDSAAYFCASSPQLPPGEQFFGPGTRLTVL.